The 2 T cell receptor beta chains in this list originate from one sample, sequenced in a study of T cell changes during pregnancy in multiple sclerosis. Profiling relied on immunoSEQ multiplex PCR, and the TCRdb table lists in-frame clones only, not all of them. The table shows about 64,000 clones, with about 90% occurring only once. The sequenced sample was peripheral blood, obtained in the second trimester of pregnancy. The receptor set was obtained from a female donor in good health, enrolled as a control in a pregnancy study.

The V call is TRBV7-6, the J call TRBJ1-5, with 8 nucleotides matching TRBD1. The CDR3 is 14 amino acids. J was trimmed by 3 bases and V by 3 bases; bases with no gene match: 1. Germline loops: CDR1 SGHVS, CDR2 FNYEAQ. The CDR3 DNA is TGTGCCAGCAGCTTGGGACAGGTCAATCAGCCCCAGCATTTT. This encodes CASSLGQVNQPQHF.

The V and J genes are TRBV7-9 and TRBJ2-7, with 7 bases fitting TRBD2. The V gene's germline CDR1 is SEHNR and CDR2 FQNEAQ (reference sequence). Trimming took 2 bases from V and 2 from J; bases not matched to a gene: 15. The CDR3 covers 18 residues. CDR3 bases: TGTGCCAGCAGCTTAACCCCCCAAACTAGCGACAAGGCCTACGAGCAGTACTTC. Encoded protein: CASSLTPQTSDKAYEQYF.